This TCR beta chain was documented in a study of shared clonotypes between healthy human individuals. General study findings and limits: Naive CD4 clonotypes were shared across a handful of donors at roughly 5%.

The assay was immunoSEQ multiplex PCR, and TCRdb's table has in-frame clones only and misses some. The data contain about 1.1 million clones, 60% to 85% of them singletons. All the donors were Caucasian adults who lived in Nashville, Tennessee. V was shortened by 1 base and J by 1 base, with 14 bases between the two germline ends. The CDR3 is 16 amino acids. CDR1 and CDR2 (germline): WSHSY, SAAADI. In the case of this clone: Antigen specificity is unknown.

The sequenced sample consisted of memory CD4+ T cells from PBMCs. Sample subset: CD45RA-negative fraction. This rearrangement joins TRBV10-2 to TRBJ2-7; no clear D. The sequence was collected from a man aged 18 to 29 in good health. Some clones in this sample may be carry-over from other donors' samples. This CDR3 is CASSELGLRFSYEQYF. The DNA of the CDR3 is TGCGCCAGCAGTGAGTTAGGTCTACGATTTTCCTACGAGCAGTACTTC.